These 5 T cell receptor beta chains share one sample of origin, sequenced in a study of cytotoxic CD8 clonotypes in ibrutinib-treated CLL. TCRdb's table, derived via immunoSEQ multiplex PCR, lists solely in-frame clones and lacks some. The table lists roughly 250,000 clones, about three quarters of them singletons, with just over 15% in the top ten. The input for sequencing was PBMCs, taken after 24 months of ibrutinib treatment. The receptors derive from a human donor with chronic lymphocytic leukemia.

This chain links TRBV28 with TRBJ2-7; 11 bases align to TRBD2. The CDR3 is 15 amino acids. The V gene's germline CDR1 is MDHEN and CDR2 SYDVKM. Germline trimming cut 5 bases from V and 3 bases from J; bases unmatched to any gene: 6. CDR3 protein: CASSQTSGSIYEQYF. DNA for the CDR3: TGTGCCAGCAGTCAAACTAGCGGGAGCATCTACGAGCAGTACTTC.

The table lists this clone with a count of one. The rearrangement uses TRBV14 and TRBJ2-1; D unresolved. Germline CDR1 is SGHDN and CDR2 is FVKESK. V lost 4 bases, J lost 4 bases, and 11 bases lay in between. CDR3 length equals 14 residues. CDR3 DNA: TGTGCCAGCAGCCGTGGGGTCCCTTACAATGAGCAGTTCTTC. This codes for CASSRGVPYNEQFF.

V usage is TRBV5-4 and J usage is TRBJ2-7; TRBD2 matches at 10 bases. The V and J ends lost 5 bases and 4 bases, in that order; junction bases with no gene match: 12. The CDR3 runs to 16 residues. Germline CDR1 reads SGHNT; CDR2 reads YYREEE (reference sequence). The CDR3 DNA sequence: TGTGCCAGCAGAAAAGCCGGGACTAGCGACGCTTACGAGCAGTACTTC. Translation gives CASRKAGTSDAYEQYF.

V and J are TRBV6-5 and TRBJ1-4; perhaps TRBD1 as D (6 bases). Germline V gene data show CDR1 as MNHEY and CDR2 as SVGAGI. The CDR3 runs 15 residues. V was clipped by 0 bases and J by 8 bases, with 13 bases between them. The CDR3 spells CASSYSSGVGEKLFF. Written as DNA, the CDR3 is TGTGCCAGCAGTTACTCGTCAGGGGTTGGGGAAAAACTGTTTTTT.

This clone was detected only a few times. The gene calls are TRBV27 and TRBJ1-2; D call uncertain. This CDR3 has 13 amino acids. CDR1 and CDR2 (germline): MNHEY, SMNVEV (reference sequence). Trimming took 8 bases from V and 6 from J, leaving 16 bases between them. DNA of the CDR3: TGTGCCAGCCTAAAGACTGGATACCATGGCTACACCTTC. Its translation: CASLKTGYHGYTF.